The clone carrying this T cell receptor beta chain has a count of ten or more. In TCRdb, the 5' RACE reads were re-called with MiXCR into one record per CDR3 protein. The sample has about 54,000 distinct CDR3 sequences, around 8% seen once; the top ten hold roughly a tenth. This sample stems from a study of early T cells in non-severe SARS-CoV-2 infection. This CDR3 spans 14 amino acids. The V end was cut by 1 base, the J end by 10 bases, with 16 bases between. Per germline, CDR1 SGHTA and CDR2 FQGNSA. V and J are TRBV7-2 and TRBJ2-5, with D possibly called TRBD1 or TRBD2 (5 bases each). The TCR was taken from an adult who was a healthcare worker with PCR-confirmed SARS-CoV-2 infection or an uninfected control (not recorded which). The source was whole blood, collected at baseline. CDR3 sequence: CASSLGGRTRDQYF. The CDR3 DNA is TGTGCCAGCAGCTTAGGGGGACGGACGAGGGACCAGTACTTC.